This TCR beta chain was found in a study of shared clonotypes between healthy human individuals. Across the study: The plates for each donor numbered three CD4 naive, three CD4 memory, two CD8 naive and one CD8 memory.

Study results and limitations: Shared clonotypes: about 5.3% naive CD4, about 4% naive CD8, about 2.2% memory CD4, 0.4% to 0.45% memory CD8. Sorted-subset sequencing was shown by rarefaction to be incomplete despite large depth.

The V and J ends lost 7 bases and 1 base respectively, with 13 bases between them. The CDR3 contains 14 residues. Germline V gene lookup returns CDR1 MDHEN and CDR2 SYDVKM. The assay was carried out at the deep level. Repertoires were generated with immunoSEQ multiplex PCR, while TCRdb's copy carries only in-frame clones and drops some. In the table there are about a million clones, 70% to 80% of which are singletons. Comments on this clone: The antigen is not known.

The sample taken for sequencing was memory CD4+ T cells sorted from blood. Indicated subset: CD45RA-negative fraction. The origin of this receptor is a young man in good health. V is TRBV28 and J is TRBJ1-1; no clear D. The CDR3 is CASTPSRKNTEAFF. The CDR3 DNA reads TGTGCCAGCACCCCCTCGAGGAAGAACACTGAAGCTTTCTTT. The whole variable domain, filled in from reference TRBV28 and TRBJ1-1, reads DVKVTQSSRYLVKRTGEKVFLECVQDMDHENMFWYRQDPGLGLRLIYFSYDVKMKEKGDIPEGYSVSREKKERFSLILESASTNQTSMYLCASTPSRKNTEAFFGQGTRLTVV.